The text below deals with one T cell receptor (beta chain). Its antigen is currently unknown. Germline lookup yields CDR1 MNHEY and CDR2 SVGAGI. The CDR3 runs to 15 residues. These data originate in a study of T cell clusters in autoimmune cytopenias. Tens of thousands of genome equivalents of blood DNA were amplified for TRB. Whole-study findings and limits: Primary autoimmune cytopenia patients seemingly lacked the physiological T cell clusters found in healthy donors.

TRB rearrangements were amplified by touch-down multiplex PCR with mixed TRB-A/B primers. TCRdb reprocessed the multiplex PCR reads and keeps a single row for each CDR3 protein, giving no DNA. This sample's table has more than 4,500 distinct CDR3 sequences. Another study also made use of these data, one on T cell repertoires in aging, cancer and after chemotherapy. From that second work: Clear clonal overlap appeared across healthy donor samples taken over several months to years. Age-matched healthy donors had significantly more diverse, less clonal blood TCR repertoires than untreated cancer patients. Loss of evenness, beyond lost richness, contributed to age-related TCR diversity decline in cancer patients.

This receptor was identified in a human donor in good health. The chain has TRBV6-5 and TRBJ1-2; the TRBD1 assignment by TCRdb is unverifiable without DNA. The sequenced sample consisted of peripheral blood. CDR3 protein: CASSPYRGQLYGYTF.